This entry is about one T cell receptor (beta chain). The CDR3 sequence is 16 residues long. Germline V CDR1 and CDR2: MNHEY, SMNVEV (reference sequence). Unmatched junction bases numbered 12, after V lost 6 bases and J lost 7 bases. These data belong to a study of long-term antiretroviral therapy in people with HIV. Running of the v3.0 immunoSEQ assay took place at survey level. Sequencing targeted 40,000-50,000 T-cell genomes per sample. Measured with immunoSEQ multiplex PCR; TCRdb has only the in-frame clones, and not every one. The sample shows almost 35,000 clones, roughly 81% of them seen only once.

This sequence was found in a woman aged 30 to 39 with HIV. The sample was unsorted PBMCs, taken just over 2.7 years before starting antiretroviral therapy. The chain employs TRBV27 and TRBJ1-1, with 12 bases fitting TRBD1. The CDR3 nucleotides read TGTGCCAGCAGCCGACCGGGACAGGGGGCTCGGAATGAAGCTTTCTTT. This translates into CASSRPGQGARNEAFF.